This T cell receptor beta chain was found in a study of radiotherapy plus CTLA-4 blockade in lung cancer. Study in general: Objective responses were seen in around 17% of patients, disease control in 31%. The study's findings and limits: Reportedly, early blood T cell clone dynamics best predicted response, with interferon-beta. TCR clones from tumors expanded in blood after radiotherapy plus ipilimumab.

Worth noting for this clone: The antigen is not known.

Alongside CTLA-4 blockade with ipilimumab, patients with chemo-refractory metastatic non-small-cell lung cancer received focal radiation. Germline V gene data show CDR1 as SGHNT and CDR2 as YENEEA. V gave up 5 bases and J gave up 6 bases, with 17 bases separating them. The CDR3 length is 14 residues. Profiling relied on immunoSEQ multiplex PCR, and the TCRdb table lists in-frame clones only, not all of them. The sample records about 77,000 clones, 70% to 85% being singletons. The chain couples TRBV11-3 to TRBJ2-7; TRBD1 might be the D (6 bases). The sample was peripheral blood, taken from a patient treated with radiotherapy plus ipilimumab. This clonotype was obtained from a human donor with non-small cell lung cancer whose response to radiotherapy plus ipilimumab could not be evaluated. The DNA for the CDR3 is TGTGCCAGCAGCCCACACAAGACAGGCCCCGAGCAGTACTTC. Translated: CASSPHKTGPEQYF.